This T cell receptor beta chain was obtained from a study of T cell repertoires in aging, cancer and after chemotherapy. The template was genomic DNA from peripheral blood, not RNA. TRB rearrangements spanning V, D and J were amplified using mixed TRB-A/B primers. MiXCR was run by TCRdb on the multiplex PCR reads, yielding one entry per CDR3 protein. The data show 2,500 to 3,500 distinct CDR3 sequences, 25% to 30% seen once. CDR3 length equals 15 residues. The junction had 6 bases not matched to a gene; V was cut back by 0 bases and J by 3 bases. Germline V gene sequence: CDR1 DFQATT, CDR2 SNEGSKA (reference sequence).

This chain links TRBV20-1 with TRBJ2-7; 9 bases align to TRBD2. The TCR originated in a human donor with a solid tumor. The sample comprised blood. For the CDR3, the DNA is TGCAGTGCTAGAGATGTCCTAGCGGGGTTCTACGAGCAGTACTTC. Translating gives CSARDVLAGFYEQYF.